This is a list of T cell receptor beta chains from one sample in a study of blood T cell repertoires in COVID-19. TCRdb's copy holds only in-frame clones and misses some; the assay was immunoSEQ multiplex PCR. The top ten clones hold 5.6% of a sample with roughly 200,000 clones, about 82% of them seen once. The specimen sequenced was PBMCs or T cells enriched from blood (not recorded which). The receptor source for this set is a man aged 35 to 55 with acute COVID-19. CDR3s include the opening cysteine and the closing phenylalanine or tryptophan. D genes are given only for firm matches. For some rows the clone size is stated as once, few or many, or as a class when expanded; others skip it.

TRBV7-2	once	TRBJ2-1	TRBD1	TGTGCCAGCAGCTCCCCCGGGACAGGGGAGAATGAGCAGTTCTTC	CASSSPGTGENEQFF
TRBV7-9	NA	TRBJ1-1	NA	TGTGCCAGCAGCTCCTCGACGGGGAACACTGAAGCTTTCTTT	CASSSSTGNTEAFF
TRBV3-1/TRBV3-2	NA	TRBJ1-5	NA	TGTGCCAGCAGCCACAGCGAGGGTGGCAGCAATCAGCCCCAGCATTTT	CASSHSEGGSNQPQHF
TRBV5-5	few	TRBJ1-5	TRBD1	TGTGCCAGCAGTCCGACAGGGGGCAATCAGCCCCAGCATTTT	CASSPTGGNQPQHF
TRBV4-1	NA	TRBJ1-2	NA	TGCGCCAGCAGCCAGGACCAGACAGAACGCTATGGCTACACCTTC	CASSQDQTERYGYTF
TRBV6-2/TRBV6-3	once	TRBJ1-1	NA	TGTGCCAGCAGTACACAGGGTCGAGGCACTGAAGCTTTCTTT	CASSTQGRGTEAFF
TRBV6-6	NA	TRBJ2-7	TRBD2	TGTGCCAGCAGGGAGCGGGAGCGGTACGAGCAGTACTTC	CASRERERYEQYF
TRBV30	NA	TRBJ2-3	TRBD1	TGTGCCTTCTCGTTGTTACAGGGGGCAGCAGATACGCAGTATTTT	CAFSLLQGAADTQYF
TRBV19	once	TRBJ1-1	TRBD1	TGTGCCAGTAGTATAGATATGGGGGACAGGAGGGCTGAAGCTTTCTTT	CASSIDMGDRRAEAFF
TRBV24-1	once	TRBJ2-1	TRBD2	TGTGCCACCAGTGATTTGTCGCGACTAGCGTTTCGGACCAATGAGCAGTTCTTC	CATSDLSRLAFRTNEQFF
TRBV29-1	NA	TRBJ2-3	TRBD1	TGCAGCGTCACCAGGGGGCCCGGAGATACGCAGTATTTT	CSVTRGPGDTQYF
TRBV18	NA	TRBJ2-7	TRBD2	TGTGCCAGCTCACCGCTTGGAAGACTAGCGGTTTTGGAGCAGTACTTC	CASSPLGRLAVLEQYF
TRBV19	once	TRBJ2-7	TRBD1	TGTGCCAGGGGCGGACAGGGGGCCTACGAGCAGTACTTC	CARGGQGAYEQYF
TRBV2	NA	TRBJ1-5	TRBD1	TGTGCCAGCAGTGAGACAGGGGGACAGCCCCAGCATTTT	CASSETGGQPQHF
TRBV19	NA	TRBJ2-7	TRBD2	TGTGCCAGTAGTAATAGCGGGATCCTCTCCTACGAGCAGTACTTC	CASSNSGILSYEQYF
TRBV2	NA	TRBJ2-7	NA	TGTGCCAGCACCGGGATCGGCTACGAGCAGTACTTC	CASTGIGYEQYF